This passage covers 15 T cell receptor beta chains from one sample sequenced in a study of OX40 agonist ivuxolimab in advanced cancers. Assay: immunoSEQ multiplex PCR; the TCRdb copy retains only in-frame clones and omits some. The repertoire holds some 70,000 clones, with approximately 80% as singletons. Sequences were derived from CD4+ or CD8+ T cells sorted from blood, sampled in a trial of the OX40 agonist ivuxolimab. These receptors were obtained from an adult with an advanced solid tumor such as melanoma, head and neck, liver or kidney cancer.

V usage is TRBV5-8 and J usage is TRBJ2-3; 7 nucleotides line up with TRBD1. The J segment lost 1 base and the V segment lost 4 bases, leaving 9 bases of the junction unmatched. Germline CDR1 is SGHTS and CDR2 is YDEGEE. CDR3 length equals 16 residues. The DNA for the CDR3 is TGTGCCAGCAGCAGACGAAACGGGACAGGCACAGATACGCAGTATTTT. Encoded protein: CASSRRNGTGTDTQYF.

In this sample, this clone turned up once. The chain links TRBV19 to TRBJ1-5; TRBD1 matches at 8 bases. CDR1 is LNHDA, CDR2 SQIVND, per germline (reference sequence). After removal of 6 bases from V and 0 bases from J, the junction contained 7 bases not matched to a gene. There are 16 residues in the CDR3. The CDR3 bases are TGTGCCAGTAGCACGACAGGGGTGGGTAGCAATCAGCCCCAGCATTTT. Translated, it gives CASSTTGVGSNQPQHF. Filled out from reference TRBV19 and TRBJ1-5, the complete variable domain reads DGGITQSPKYLFRKEGQNVTLSCEQNLNHDAMYWYRQDPGQGLRLIYYSQIVNDFQKGDIAEGYSVSREKKESFPLTVTSAQKNPTAFYLCASSTTGVGSNQPQHFGDGTRLSIL.

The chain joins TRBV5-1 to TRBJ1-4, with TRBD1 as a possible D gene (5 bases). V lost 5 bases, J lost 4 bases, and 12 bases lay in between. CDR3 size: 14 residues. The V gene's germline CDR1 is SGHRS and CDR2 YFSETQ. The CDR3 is CASRFGTYNEKLFF. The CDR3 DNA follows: TGCGCCAGCAGATTCGGGACCTATAATGAAAAACTGTTTTTT.

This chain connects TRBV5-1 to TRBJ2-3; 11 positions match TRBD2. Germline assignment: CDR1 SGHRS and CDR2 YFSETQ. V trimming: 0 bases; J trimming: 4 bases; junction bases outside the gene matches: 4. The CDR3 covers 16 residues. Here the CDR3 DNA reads TGCGCCAGCAGCTTGGACCTAGCGGGGGGACCAGATACGCAGTATTTT. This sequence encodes CASSLDLAGGPDTQYF.

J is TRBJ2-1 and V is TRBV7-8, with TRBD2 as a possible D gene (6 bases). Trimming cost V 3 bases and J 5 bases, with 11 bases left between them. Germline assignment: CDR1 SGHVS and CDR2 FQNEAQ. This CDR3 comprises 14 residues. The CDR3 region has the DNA TGTGCCAGCAGCTTCTGGGGACTCAACAATGAGCAGTTCTTC. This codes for CASSFWGLNNEQFF. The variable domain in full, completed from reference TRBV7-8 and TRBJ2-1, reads GAGVSQSPRYKVAKRGQDVALRCDPISGHVSLFWYQQALGQGPEFLTYFQNEAQLDKSGLPSDRFFAERPEGSVSTLKIQRTQQEDSAVYLCASSFWGLNNEQFFGPGTRLTVL.

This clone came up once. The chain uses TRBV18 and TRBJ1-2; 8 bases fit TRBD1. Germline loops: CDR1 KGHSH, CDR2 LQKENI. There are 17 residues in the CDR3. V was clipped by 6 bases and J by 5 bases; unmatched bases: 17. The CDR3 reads CASSRDRSLTRAYGYTF. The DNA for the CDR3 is TGTGCCAGCTCGCGGGACAGGTCGTTGACAAGGGCGTATGGCTACACCTTC.

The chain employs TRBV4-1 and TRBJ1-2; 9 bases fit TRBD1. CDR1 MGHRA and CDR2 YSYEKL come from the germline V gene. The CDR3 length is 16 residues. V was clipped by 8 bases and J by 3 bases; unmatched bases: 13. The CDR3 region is CASRDREEGVDYGYTF. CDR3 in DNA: TGCGCCAGCCGGGACAGGGAAGAGGGAGTAGACTATGGCTACACCTTC.

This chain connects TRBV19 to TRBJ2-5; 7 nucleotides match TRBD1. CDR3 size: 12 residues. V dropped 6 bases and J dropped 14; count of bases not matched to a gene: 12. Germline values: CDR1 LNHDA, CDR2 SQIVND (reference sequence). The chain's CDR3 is CASSGYRDSHYF. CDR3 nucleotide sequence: TGTGCCAGTAGCGGATACCGGGACAGCCACTACTTC.

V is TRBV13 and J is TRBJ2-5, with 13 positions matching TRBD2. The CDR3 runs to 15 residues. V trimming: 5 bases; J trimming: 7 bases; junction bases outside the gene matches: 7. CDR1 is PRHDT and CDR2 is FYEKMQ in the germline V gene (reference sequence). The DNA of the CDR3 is TGTGCCAGCAGCACTAGCGGGGGGGCTGGAGGGACCCAGTACTTC. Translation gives CASSTSGGAGGTQYF.

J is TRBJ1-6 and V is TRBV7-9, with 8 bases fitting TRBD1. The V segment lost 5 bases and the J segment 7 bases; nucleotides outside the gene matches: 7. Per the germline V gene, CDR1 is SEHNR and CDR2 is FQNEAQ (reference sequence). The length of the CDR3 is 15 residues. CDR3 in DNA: TGTGCCAGCAGCCCCAAGACAGGGGTCAATTCACCCCTCCACTTT. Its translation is CASSPKTGVNSPLHF.

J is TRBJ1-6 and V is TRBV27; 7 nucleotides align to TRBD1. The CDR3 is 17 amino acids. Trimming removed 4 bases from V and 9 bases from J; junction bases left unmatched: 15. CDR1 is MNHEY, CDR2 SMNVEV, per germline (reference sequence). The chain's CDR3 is CASSYGPTGKSGSPLHF. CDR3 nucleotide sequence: TGTGCCAGCAGTTATGGCCCGACAGGGAAGAGCGGTTCACCCCTCCACTTT.

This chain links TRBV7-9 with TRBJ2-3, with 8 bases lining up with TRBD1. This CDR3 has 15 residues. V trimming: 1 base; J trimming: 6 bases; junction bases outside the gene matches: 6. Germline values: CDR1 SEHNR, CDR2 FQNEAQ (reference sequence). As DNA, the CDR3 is TGTGCCAGCAGCTTAGGCCAGGGGGCGGCTGATACGCAGTATTTT. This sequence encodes CASSLGQGAADTQYF.

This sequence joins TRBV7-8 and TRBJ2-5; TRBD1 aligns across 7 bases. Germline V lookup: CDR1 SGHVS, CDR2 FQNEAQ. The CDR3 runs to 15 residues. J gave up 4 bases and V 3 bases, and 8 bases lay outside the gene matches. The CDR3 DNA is TGTGCCAGCAGCTTCCGGGACAGTTGGTTAGAGACCCAGTACTTC. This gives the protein CASSFRDSWLETQYF.

The CDR3 is CASSLWQVPNSYNSPLHF. The DNA for the CDR3 is TGTGCCAGCAGTTTATGGCAGGTCCCGAACTCCTATAATTCACCCCTCCACTTT. The chain recombines TRBV28 with TRBJ1-6; D not certain. The CDR3 runs to 18 residues. Germline V gene lookup returns CDR1 MDHEN and CDR2 SYDVKM. V gave up 0 bases and J gave up 0 bases, with 12 bases separating them.

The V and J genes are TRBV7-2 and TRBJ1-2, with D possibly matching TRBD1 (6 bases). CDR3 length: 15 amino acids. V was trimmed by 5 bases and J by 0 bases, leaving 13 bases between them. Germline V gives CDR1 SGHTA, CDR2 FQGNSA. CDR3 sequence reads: CASSPQTGANYGYTF. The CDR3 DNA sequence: TGTGCCAGCAGCCCTCAGACAGGAGCTAACTATGGCTACACCTTC.